This T cell receptor beta chain was identified in a study of a mutant IDH1 vaccine in newly diagnosed glioma. Study-level information: Patients under treatment included about 62% males and around 38% females and had a mean age of approximately 40 years.

The method was immunoSEQ multiplex PCR; TCRdb's version includes in-frame clones alone and lacks a portion of them. The repertoire includes tens of thousands of clones, 80% of them detected once, and 6.2% sits in the top ten. The V gene lost 4 bases and the J gene lost 2 bases, with 8 bases spanning the gap. In germline, CDR1 is MGHRA, CDR2 YSYEKL. The CDR3 sequence is 14 residues long. The sample's time point: week 23, last vaccination. Vaccinated patients received 300 ug of mutant IDH1 20-mer peptide per dose, with topical imiquimod. Comment on this clone: Its antigen is not known.

The TCR originated in a man aged 40-55 years with glioma. The sequencing used PBMCs, collected from a glioma patient whose treatment included an IDH1 peptide vaccine. The J gene is TRBJ1-4, the V gene TRBV4-1; D is uncertain. This chain's CDR3 is CASSLLGTNEKLFF. As DNA, the CDR3 is TGCGCCAGCAGCCTCCTGGGGACTAATGAAAAACTGTTTTTT.